These 32 T cell receptor beta chains were all obtained from the same sample, sequenced in a study of shared clonotypes between healthy human individuals. The table came from immunoSEQ multiplex PCR; TCRdb's copy has only in-frame clones and leaves some out. The repertoire holds approximately 320,000 clones, with roughly 87% as singletons. Sequenced input: memory CD8+ T cells sorted from blood. Subset in this sample: CD45RO+ cells pooled with CCR7-negative TemRA cells. The receptors here all came from a man younger than 30 in good health.

The chain is built from TRBV19 and TRBJ1-6; perhaps TRBD1 as D (5 bases). Trimming left V 5 bases short and J 10 bases short, with 21 bases between. In germline, CDR1 is LNHDA, CDR2 SQIVND (reference sequence). The CDR3 is 16 residues long. The CDR3 protein is CASSQRGVGVGSPLHF. As DNA, the CDR3 is TGTGCCAGTAGTCAAAGGGGTGTGGGGGTCGGGTCACCCCTCCACTTT.

The genes are TRBV4-1 and TRBJ2-1; possibly TRBD2 for D (6 bases). The CDR3 is 12 amino acids. CDR1 and CDR2 (germline): MGHRA, YSYEKL. Trimming took 1 base from V and 14 from J, leaving 12 bases between them. CDR3 nucleotides: TGCGCCAGCAGCCAAGGCGGCGGGACGAAGTTCTTC. Its translation is CASSQGGGTKFF.

The chain couples TRBV28 to TRBJ2-3; possible D gene TRBD2, 5 bases. Germline V gives CDR1 MDHEN, CDR2 SYDVKM. The CDR3 totals 14 residues. V lost 1 base to trimming and J lost 1 base, with 6 bases between them. For the CDR3, the DNA is TGTGCCAGCAGTTTATACGGGGGCACAGATACGCAGTATTTT. Translated: CASSLYGGTDTQYF.

The V and J genes are TRBV30 and TRBJ1-5; TRBD1 is a possible D gene (6 bases). The V and J ends lost 2 bases and 5 bases respectively, with 13 bases between them. This CDR3 is 14 amino acids long. Germline-derived CDR1 and CDR2 are GTSNPN and SVGIG (reference sequence). The CDR3 protein is CAWSQGSGHQPQHF. Written as DNA, the CDR3 is TGTGCCTGGAGTCAGGGGTCAGGACATCAGCCCCAGCATTTT.

The genes are TRBV4-3 and TRBJ2-7, with TRBD1 matching over 8 bases. Germline assignment: CDR1 LGHNA and CDR2 YSLEER. Trimming at V came to 0 bases and at J to 0 bases, leaving 1 base not matched to a gene. This CDR3 comprises 15 residues. The CDR3 DNA sequence: TGCGCCAGCAGCCAAGAAGGGACAGGCTCCTACGAGCAGTACTTC. It encodes CASSQEGTGSYEQYF.

This clone was picked up one time. The gene calls are TRBV5-6 and TRBJ1-6, with 8 bases identical to TRBD1. V shed 4 bases, J shed 6 bases, and the junction held 12 bases outside the gene matches. CDR1 is SGHDT and CDR2 is YYEEEE in the germline V gene. The CDR3 totals 17 residues. The CDR3 coding sequence is TGTGCCAGCAGCACCGCGAGGCAGGGGGCTTTTAATTCACCCCTCCACTTT. Translating it yields CASSTARQGAFNSPLHF.

This clone was recorded once. Other DNA sequences of this sample code for an identical CDR3. The chain links TRBV27 to TRBJ2-7; TRBD1 aligns across 8 bases. The V and J ends lost 3 bases and 4 bases, in that order; junction bases with no gene match: 2. The germline V gene encodes CDR1 MNHEY and CDR2 SMNVEV (reference sequence). This CDR3 region has 13 residues. The CDR3 sequence is CASSLQGAYEQYF. The CDR3 nucleotides are TGTGCCAGCAGTTTGCAGGGGGCATACGAGCAGTACTTC.

The V gene is TRBV11-2, the J gene TRBJ2-7, with unresolved D. Germline CDR1 is SGHAT and CDR2 is FQNNGV. This CDR3 has 16 amino acids. Trimming pared 0 bases from V and 3 bases from J, leaving 15 bases between. The CDR3 reads CASSLEPDTTYYEQYF. In DNA, the CDR3 is TGTGCCAGCAGCTTAGAACCAGATACGACCTACTACGAGCAGTACTTC.

For the CDR3, the DNA is TGTGCCAGCAGCGACCCTACTAGCGGGAGGGGTTCTTGGAGTAATGAGCAGTTCTTC. This sequence encodes CASSDPTSGRGSWSNEQFF. The rearrangement links TRBV9 to TRBJ2-1; 13 positions match TRBD2. The CDR3 covers 19 residues. The junction had 16 bases not matched to a gene; V was cut back by 3 bases and J by 7 bases. CDR1 is SGDLS, CDR2 YYNGEE, per germline.

The chain couples TRBV6-1 to TRBJ2-1, with a tentative D call TRBD1 (5 bases). The CDR3 covers 15 residues. Germline lookup yields CDR1 MNHNS and CDR2 SASEGT. Trimming cost V 7 bases and J 0 bases, with 13 bases left between them. CDR3 sequence reads: CASKEWGGSYNEQFF. The DNA for the CDR3 is TGTGCCAGCAAGGAATGGGGCGGCTCCTACAATGAGCAGTTCTTC.

This chain links TRBV10-2 with TRBJ2-7, with TRBD1 identical over 7 bases. V lost 3 bases to trimming and J lost 4 bases; unmatched junction nucleotides: 0. This CDR3 comprises 12 residues. CDR1 is WSHSY, CDR2 SAAADI, per germline. In DNA form, the CDR3 reads TGCGCCAGCAGTGACAGGGGGTACGAGCAGTACTTC. It encodes CASSDRGYEQYF.

V gene TRBV5-1 combines with J gene TRBJ1-6; TRBD1 agrees at 9 bases. The V and J ends lost 5 bases and 7 bases, in that order; junction bases with no gene match: 10. Germline CDR1 reads SGHRS; CDR2 reads YFSETQ. This CDR3 is 16 amino acids long. The CDR3 DNA follows: TGCGCCAGCAGAGTCTGGGGACAGGGTGGAAATTCACCCCTCCACTTT. Its protein product is CASRVWGQGGNSPLHF. The variable domain in full, with the rest retrieved from reference TRBV5-1 and TRBJ1-6, is KAGVTQTPRYLIKTRGQQVTLSCSPISGHRSVSWYQQTPGQGLQFLFEYFSETQRNKGNFPGRFSGRQFSNSRSEMNVSTLELGDSALYLCASRVWGQGGNSPLHFGNGTRLTVT.

This chain connects TRBV10-2 to TRBJ2-1, with D possibly TRBD1 on 5 matching bases. Trimming cost V 6 bases and J 4 bases, with 13 bases left between them. The CDR3 runs to 14 residues. Germline V gene sequence: CDR1 WSHSY, CDR2 SAAADI. The CDR3 sequence: CASRGVVLYNEQFF. CDR3 nucleotides: TGCGCCAGCAGAGGGGTGGTGTTATACAATGAGCAGTTCTTC.

The V and J genes are TRBV30 and TRBJ2-3; D gene uncertain. Germline lookup yields CDR1 GTSNPN and CDR2 SVGIG (reference sequence). The CDR3 has 14 amino acids. V lost 7 bases, J lost 4 bases, and 18 bases lay in between. The chain's CDR3 is CAFLRLPEADTQYF. CDR3 bases: TGTGCCTTCCTACGCCTACCAGAAGCAGATACGCAGTATTTT.

The chain uses TRBV27 and TRBJ1-6; D not resolved. This CDR3 is built from 17 residues. Germline CDR1 reads MNHEY; CDR2 reads SMNVEV (reference sequence). V dropped 5 bases and J dropped 0 bases, with 14 bases sitting between them. CDR3 bases: TGTGCCAGCAGTCTTCTTGGGGTGGGCTCCTATAATTCACCCCTCCACTTT. It codes for CASSLLGVGSYNSPLHF.

This rearrangement joins TRBV7-9 to TRBJ2-3; D ambiguous. CDR1 and CDR2 (germline): SEHNR, FQNEAQ (reference sequence). The CDR3 consists of 13 residues. Trimming stripped 10 bases from V and 4 bases from J, with 15 bases between. The CDR3 DNA sequence: TGTGCCACCTCCCCTCCTGCCGCAGATACGCAGTATTTT. Translating it yields CATSPPAADTQYF.

The chain employs TRBV6-5 and TRBJ2-7; 7 positions agree with TRBD1. This CDR3 contains 15 residues. The V gene end was trimmed by 8 bases and the J gene end by 4 bases; junction bases not matched to a gene: 14. Germline V gene data show CDR1 as MNHEY and CDR2 as SVGAGI. CDR3 bases: TGTGCCAGCTCTCTCCGCCGGGACAGCCTATACGAGCAGTACTTC. This sequence encodes CASSLRRDSLYEQYF.

This chain connects TRBV27 to TRBJ1-2; the match to TRBD1 covers 9 bases. CDR1 and CDR2 from the germline V gene are MNHEY and SMNVEV (reference sequence). This CDR3 comprises 14 residues. The V gene end was trimmed by 3 bases and the J gene end by 6 bases; junction bases not matched to a gene: 5. The CDR3 protein is CASSFTGGMDGYTF. Written as DNA, the CDR3 is TGTGCCAGCAGTTTCACAGGGGGCATGGATGGCTACACCTTC.

The chain combines TRBV30 with TRBJ2-2; TRBD1 is a possible D gene (6 bases). There are 16 residues in the CDR3. V was clipped by 1 base and J by 1 base, with 13 bases between them. Germline CDR1 and CDR2: GTSNPN and SVGIG (reference sequence). This CDR3 reads CAWSALMGQNTGELFF. In nucleotides, the CDR3 is TGTGCCTGGAGTGCCTTAATGGGACAGAACACCGGGGAGCTGTTTTTT.

This sequence joins TRBV4-3 and TRBJ2-7; D unresolved. Trimming cost V 0 bases and J 2 bases, with 11 bases left between them. The germline gives CDR1 LGHNA, CDR2 YSLEER. The CDR3 spans 15 residues. CDR3 in amino acids: CASSQEAGAAYEQYF. The DNA of the CDR3 is TGCGCCAGCAGCCAAGAGGCTGGCGCAGCCTACGAGCAGTACTTC.

This clone was seen more than once but under ten times. V gene TRBV19 combines with J gene TRBJ1-1, with 10 bases fitting TRBD1. V shed 4 bases and J 3 bases; nucleotides not matched to a gene: 11. The germline V gene encodes CDR1 LNHDA and CDR2 SQIVND (reference sequence). The CDR3 covers 17 residues. CDR3 region: CASSSRDRGRGDTEAFF. The CDR3 DNA reads as TGTGCCAGTAGTAGCCGGGACAGGGGAAGAGGGGACACTGAAGCTTTCTTT.

The genes are TRBV7-9 and TRBJ2-2; D unclear. Germline assignment: CDR1 SEHNR and CDR2 FQNEAQ (reference sequence). V was shortened by 0 bases and J by 2 bases, with 7 bases between the two germline ends. The length of the CDR3 is 15 residues. CDR3 sequence reads: CASSLAQENTGELFF. The DNA of the CDR3 is TGTGCCAGCAGCTTAGCTCAAGAAAACACCGGGGAGCTGTTTTTT.

The V and J genes are TRBV1 and TRBJ1-4; the table's TRBD1 call for D was not verified on the DNA. TRBV1 is designated a pseudogene. The CDR3 sequence is 16 residues long. CDR3 bases: TGCACCAGCAGCCAACCCTTGGACAGGGATAGTGAAAAACTGTTTTTT. It encodes CTSSQPLDRDSEKLFF.

The CDR3 DNA is TGTGCCAGCAGCATCGGGACAGTCCTCCAAGAGACCCAGTACTTC. The encoded protein is CASSIGTVLQETQYF. V is TRBV9 and J is TRBJ2-5; 7 bases line up with TRBD1. Looked up from germline, CDR1 is SGDLS and CDR2 is YYNGEE. The CDR3 has 15 residues. Trimming at V came to 4 bases and at J to 1 base, leaving 7 bases not matched to a gene.

The V and J genes are TRBV5-1 and TRBJ2-3, with TRBD2 as a possible D gene (6 bases). V was cut by 5 bases and J by 5 bases, with 15 bases left in between. The CDR3 runs to 14 residues. From germline, CDR1 is SGHRS and CDR2 YFSETQ. The CDR3 sequence is CASSLTSVKDTQYF. For the CDR3, the DNA is TGCGCCAGCAGTTTGACTAGTGTAAAAGATACGCAGTATTTT.

This clone came up once. The J gene is TRBJ2-5, the V gene TRBV5-4; no clear D. V was clipped by 2 bases and J by 1 base, with 9 bases between them. CDR3 length: 14 residues. The germline gives CDR1 SGHNT, CDR2 YYREEE (reference sequence). The CDR3 region is CASSFHHFQETQYF. The CDR3 DNA follows: TGTGCCAGCAGCTTTCATCATTTCCAAGAGACCCAGTACTTC.

The chain carries TRBV13 and TRBJ2-7; 9 bases map to TRBD1. Trimming at V came to 4 bases and at J to 5 bases, leaving 6 bases not matched to a gene. CDR1 and CDR2 (germline): PRHDT, FYEKMQ (reference sequence). There are 14 residues in the CDR3. The CDR3 sequence is CASSSDRGRHEQYF. For the CDR3, the DNA is TGTGCCAGCAGCTCGGACAGGGGAAGGCACGAGCAGTACTTC.

V is TRBV6-1 and J is TRBJ2-7, with D perhaps matching TRBD1 (5 bases). The CDR3 spans 13 residues. The germline V and J ends were trimmed by 1 base and 3 bases, with 7 bases remaining between them. Germline V gene lookup returns CDR1 MNHNS and CDR2 SASEGT. The CDR3 region has the DNA TGTGCCAGCAGTGAAGGACAGCGCTACGAGCAGTACTTC. It translates to CASSEGQRYEQYF.

The CDR3: CASSLGRYHEQYF. CDR3 DNA sequence: TGTGCCAGCAGCTTGGGCAGGTATCACGAGCAGTACTTC. The rearrangement uses TRBV5-6 and TRBJ2-7; no firm D call. The CDR3 extends over 13 amino acids. Germline CDR1 and CDR2: SGHDT and YYEEEE. Trimming stripped 0 bases from V and 5 bases from J, with 9 bases between.

Only one count was recorded for this clone. The chain links TRBV28 to TRBJ1-6; D gene unclear. This CDR3 is built from 15 residues. The germline V gene encodes CDR1 MDHEN and CDR2 SYDVKM. V dropped 5 bases and J dropped 10 bases, with 18 bases sitting between them. The DNA of the CDR3 is TGTGCCAGCAGTACCTCCGAGTCCGTCCGATCACCCCTCCACTTT. Its protein is CASSTSESVRSPLHF. Full variable domain (remainder filled in from reference TRBV28 and TRBJ1-6): DVKVTQSSRYLVKRTGEKVFLECVQDMDHENMFWYRQDPGLGLRLIYFSYDVKMKEKGDIPEGYSVSREKKERFSLILESASTNQTSMYLCASSTSESVRSPLHFGNGTRLTVT.

The chain has TRBV7-9 and TRBJ2-1, with D possibly matching TRBD1 (5 bases). The CDR3 length is 14 residues. V lost 5 bases, J lost 8 bases, and 16 bases lay in between. CDR1 is SEHNR, CDR2 FQNEAQ, per germline (reference sequence). The CDR3 is CASSPESRVDEQFF. DNA of the CDR3: TGTGCCAGCAGCCCTGAGTCCAGGGTCGATGAGCAGTTCTTC. The entire variable domain, with the rest obtained from reference TRBV7-9 and TRBJ2-1, is as follows: DTGVSQNPRHKITKRGQNVTFRCDPISEHNRLYWYRQTLGQGPEFLTYFQNEAQLEKSRLLSDRFSAERPKGSFSTLEIQRTEQGDSAMYLCASSPESRVDEQFFGPGTRLTVL.

The chain is built from TRBV7-3 and TRBJ2-5; D possibly corresponds to TRBD2 (7 bases). Trimming stripped 6 bases from V and 7 bases from J, with 21 bases between. The V gene's germline CDR1 is SGHTA and CDR2 FQGTGA. The length of the CDR3 is 15 residues. Here the CDR3 reads CASSQEGGRDATQYF. The DNA for the CDR3 is TGTGCCAGCAGTCAAGAGGGGGGGCGCGATGCGACCCAGTACTTC.